This T cell receptor (beta chain) was captured in a study of cytomegalovirus exposure and HLA in healthy donors. CDR3 size: 16 residues. J gave up 5 bases and V 0 bases, and 5 bases lay outside the gene matches. The germline V gene has CDR1 SGDLS and CDR2 YYNGEE. Primers included in the PCR were 60 Vbeta and 13 Jbeta primers. Clones were read by immunoSEQ multiplex PCR, and TCRdb kept only the in-frame ones, dropping some. This table has some 130,000 clones, roughly 72% appearing once. The chain employs TRBV9 and TRBJ2-1; TRBD2 agrees at 10 bases. The material sequenced was PBMCs. The sequence came from a woman in her fifties or sixties in good health and CMV-seronegative. The CDR3, as DNA: TGTGCCAGCAGCGTAGCGGTAGCGGGAGGTAACAATGAGCAGTTCTTC. Translated: CASSVAVAGGNNEQFF.